What follows are 32 T cell receptor beta chains derived from one specimen sequenced in a study of cytomegalovirus exposure and HLA in healthy donors. Vbeta (60) and Jbeta (13) primers were used in the PCR. TCRdb's copy holds only in-frame clones and misses some; the assay was immunoSEQ multiplex PCR. The sample records approximately 120,000 clones, roughly 63% being singletons. Sequenced sample: PBMCs. These receptors were collected from a woman in her sixties or seventies in good health and CMV-seropositive.

The J gene is TRBJ1-2, the V gene TRBV6-1; D call uncertain. The germline V gene has CDR1 MNHNS and CDR2 SASEGT. The CDR3 sequence is 15 residues long. V was shortened by 2 bases and J by 0 bases, with 10 bases between the two germline ends. The CDR3 is CASSENLGANYGYTF. CDR3 sequence (DNA): TGTGCCAGCAGTGAAAATCTCGGGGCTAACTATGGCTACACCTTC.

This clone was picked up a small number of times. This chain links TRBV6-5 with TRBJ2-5; 8 bases line up with TRBD1. Germline V gene lookup returns CDR1 MNHEY and CDR2 SVGAGI. The J segment lost 5 bases and the V segment lost 6 bases, leaving 8 bases of the junction unmatched. CDR3 length: 14 residues. CDR3 DNA sequence: TGTGCCAGCAGCCCAGGGGGCGCGGGGGAGACCCAGTACTTC. Encoded protein: CASSPGGAGETQYF.

V gene TRBV27 combines with J gene TRBJ2-3, with no clear D. Per the germline V gene, CDR1 is MNHEY and CDR2 is SMNVEV (reference sequence). The CDR3 is made up of 15 amino acids. V dropped 2 bases and J dropped 0 bases, with 9 bases sitting between them. CDR3 DNA sequence: TGTGCCAGCAGTTTAGCGGATTCTAGCACAGATACGCAGTATTTT. Its translation is CASSLADSSTDTQYF.

V gene TRBV21-1 combines with J gene TRBJ1-1. TRBV21-1 is shown as a pseudogene. CDR3 length: 16 amino acids. CDR3 sequence reads: CASSKVEAGMNTEAFF. In DNA form, the CDR3 reads TGTGCCAGCAGCAAAGTGGAGGCGGGAATGAACACTGAAGCTTTCTTT.

V gene TRBV5-1 combines with J gene TRBJ2-3, with a weak D call TRBD2 (6 bases). The germline V gene has CDR1 SGHRS and CDR2 YFSETQ. V shed 5 bases and J shed 3 bases, with 10 bases lying between them. The CDR3 is 13 amino acids. CDR3 residues: CASRGRGTDTQYF. CDR3 bases: TGCGCCAGCAGAGGACGGGGGACAGATACGCAGTATTTT.

The sample holds one count of this clone. The V gene is TRBV7-9, the J gene TRBJ2-7; 8 nucleotides agree with TRBD1. J lost 1 base, V lost 5 bases, and 10 bases had no gene match. This CDR3 spans 16 amino acids. Germline assignment: CDR1 SEHNR and CDR2 FQNEAQ (reference sequence). DNA of the CDR3: TGTGCCAGCAGCCCGCAATTCAGGGGGCTTTCCTACGAGCAGTACTTC. Translation: CASSPQFRGLSYEQYF. The full variable domain, rest sourced from reference TRBV7-9 and TRBJ2-7, is DTGVSQNPRHKITKRGQNVTFRCDPISEHNRLYWYRQTLGQGPEFLTYFQNEAQLEKSRLLSDRFSAERPKGSFSTLEIQRTEQGDSAMYLCASSPQFRGLSYEQYFGPGTRLTVT.

J is TRBJ2-6 and V is TRBV6-6; the D is unclear. The CDR3 has 15 residues. CDR1 is MNHNY, CDR2 SVGAGI, per germline (reference sequence). V lost 5 bases and J lost 1, with 9 bases in between. The CDR3 DNA reads as TGTGCCAGCAGTGGTCGTACTTCTGGGGCCAACGTCCTGACTTTC. Translating gives CASSGRTSGANVLTF.

The V and J genes are TRBV6-1 and TRBJ1-1; D not resolved. Trimming removed 2 bases at V and 8 bases at J, with 6 bases between. This CDR3 is built from 11 residues. Germline CDR1 and CDR2: MNHNS and SASEGT. For the CDR3, the DNA is TGTGCCAGCAGTGAACCCAGAGAAGCTTTCTTT. It yields the protein CASSEPREAFF.

The CDR3 spells CATSREQGTTNEKLFF. The CDR3 nucleotides read TGTGCCACCAGCAGAGAACAGGGAACAACTAATGAAAAACTGTTTTTT. J is TRBJ1-4 and V is TRBV15; D perhaps matches TRBD1 (6 bases). Germline V gene data show CDR1 as LNHNV and CDR2 as YYDKDF (reference sequence). The CDR3 covers 16 residues. V gave up 0 bases and J gave up 0 bases, with 8 bases separating them.

This clone was detected once. This sequence joins TRBV4-1 and TRBJ1-1; 7 bases match TRBD1. The length of the CDR3 is 15 residues. The germline V gene has CDR1 MGHRA and CDR2 YSYEKL. V lost 6 bases to trimming and J lost 8 bases; unmatched junction nucleotides: 15. The CDR3 protein is CASRQPGTVFTEAFF. CDR3 in DNA: TGCGCCAGCAGACAACCTGGGACAGTCTTTACGGAAGCTTTCTTT.

This rearrangement joins TRBV19 to TRBJ1-1; no firm D call. The CDR3 loop spans 15 amino acids. Germline V gene data show CDR1 as LNHDA and CDR2 as SQIVND (reference sequence). V lost 7 bases, J lost 5 bases, and 20 bases lay in between. DNA of the CDR3: TGTGCCAGTACCCCCGGGTCGAGACGTGGAACTGAAGCTTTCTTT. It translates to CASTPGSRRGTEAFF. The full variable domain, with the rest looked up from reference TRBV19 and TRBJ1-1, is DGGITQSPKYLFRKEGQNVTLSCEQNLNHDAMYWYRQDPGQGLRLIYYSQIVNDFQKGDIAEGYSVSREKKESFPLTVTSAQKNPTAFYLCASTPGSRRGTEAFFGQGTRLTVV.

The V gene is TRBV12-2, the J gene TRBJ2-1; the D call of TRBD1 is as the table states it, not checked on the DNA. TRBV12-2 constitutes a pseudogene. The CDR3 has 16 residues. The CDR3 is CASRFPGTASYNEQFF. The CDR3 nucleotides are TGTGCAAGTCGCTTCCCCGGGACAGCCTCCTACAATGAGCAGTTCTTC.

The rearrangement joins TRBV29-1 to TRBJ1-5; unclear D gene. Germline CDR1 SQVTM, CDR2 ANQGSEA. Trimming pared 4 bases from V and 0 bases from J, leaving 7 bases between. The CDR3 contains 13 residues. The CDR3 region is CSVVSSSNQPQHF. CDR3 DNA: TGCAGCGTTGTGAGTTCTAGCAATCAGCCCCAGCATTTT.

This sequence joins TRBV6-1 and TRBJ2-7; TRBD2 matches at 7 bases. The CDR3 loop spans 14 amino acids. CDR1 and CDR2 from the germline V gene are MNHNS and SASEGT. The trim removed 2 bases at V and 4 bases at J, leaving 5 bases unmatched. The CDR3 protein is CASSEIGRDYEQYF. CDR3 DNA: TGTGCCAGCAGTGAAATAGGGAGGGATTACGAGCAGTACTTC.

The chain links TRBV11-2 to TRBJ2-2, with no clear D. The CDR3 is 15 residues long. CDR1 and CDR2 from the germline V gene are SGHAT and FQNNGV. Trimming pared 6 bases from V and 4 bases from J, leaving 15 bases between. The CDR3 nucleotides read TGTGCCAGCAGTCTTAGTCCTACGGGCACCGGGGAGCTGTTTTTT. Amino acids: CASSLSPTGTGELFF.

The V gene is TRBV29-1, the J gene TRBJ2-5; D might be TRBD2 (5 bases). The end of the DNA aligns better with TRBJ2-7, so the J call may be wrong. Germline assignment: CDR1 SQVTM and CDR2 ANQGSEA. The CDR3 consists of 14 residues. CDR3 bases: TGCAGCGTTGAGGGGAGACAAGGGCGCTACGAGCAGTACTTC. Amino acid sequence: CSVEGRQGRYEQYF.

This sequence joins TRBV11-2 and TRBJ2-5; weak D call: TRBD1 (5 bases). Trimming cost V 5 bases and J 1 base, with 11 bases left between them. CDR1 is SGHAT, CDR2 FQNNGV, per germline. This CDR3 has 14 amino acids. In DNA, the CDR3 is TGTGCCAGCAGCCCCCAGGGCCCCCAAGAGACCCAGTACTTC. This translates into CASSPQGPQETQYF.

V usage is TRBV19 and J usage is TRBJ1-1; 7 nucleotides line up with TRBD1. The CDR3 sequence is 14 residues long. The germline CDR1 and CDR2 sequences are LNHDA and SQIVND (reference sequence). After removal of 4 bases from V and 3 bases from J, the junction contained 5 bases not matched to a gene. The CDR3: CASSTGQEYTEAFF. In DNA, the CDR3 is TGTGCCAGTAGTACCGGACAGGAGTACACTGAAGCTTTCTTT. Variable domain in full (rest from reference TRBV19 and TRBJ1-1): DGGITQSPKYLFRKEGQNVTLSCEQNLNHDAMYWYRQDPGQGLRLIYYSQIVNDFQKGDIAEGYSVSREKKESFPLTVTSAQKNPTAFYLCASSTGQEYTEAFFGQGTRLTVV.

Regarding this clone: Germline and junction disagree at one end, which may indicate a read error. V usage is TRBV4-3 and J usage is TRBJ1-2, with 8 bases lining up with TRBD1. The CDR3 totals 16 residues. The germline CDR1 and CDR2 sequences are LGHNA and YSLEER. In nucleotides, the CDR3 is TGCGCCAGCAGCCGTGAAACAGGGGGGAGTAACCATGGCTACACCTTC. It is translated as CASSRETGGSNHGYTF.

The chain combines TRBV11-2 with TRBJ2-5; TRBD2 matches 14 bases. There are 16 residues in the CDR3. V dropped 4 bases and J dropped 3; count of bases not matched to a gene: 4. Looked up from germline, CDR1 is SGHAT and CDR2 is FQNNGV. The CDR3 loop is CASSSPGLAGEETQYF. In nucleotides, the CDR3 is TGTGCCAGCAGCTCCCCGGGACTAGCGGGGGAAGAGACCCAGTACTTC.

The chain employs TRBV10-3 and TRBJ1-2; 11 nucleotides match TRBD1. J lost 6 bases, V lost 5 bases, and 5 bases had no gene match. CDR3 length: 14 amino acids. Germline lookup yields CDR1 ENHRY and CDR2 SYGVKD. This chain's CDR3 is CAISFGQGADGYTF. Here the CDR3 DNA reads TGTGCCATCAGTTTTGGACAGGGGGCTGATGGCTACACCTTC.

This chain joins TRBV6-5 and TRBJ1-3, with TRBD1 matching over 10 bases. This CDR3 contains 16 residues. Germline assignment: CDR1 MNHEY and CDR2 SVGAGI. J was trimmed by 2 bases and V by 2 bases; bases with no gene match: 3. The CDR3: CASSYIGQGAGNTIYF. The CDR3 DNA follows: TGTGCCAGCAGTTACATCGGACAGGGGGCTGGAAACACCATATATTTT.

CDR3 protein: CASSSPGQSNTEAFF. DNA of the CDR3: TGTGCCAGCAGTAGCCCGGGACAGTCGAACACTGAAGCTTTCTTT. The V call is TRBV28, the J call TRBJ1-1; TRBD1 agrees at 7 bases. Losses at the gene ends were 5 bases for V and 1 base for J; bases not matched to a gene: 7. The CDR3 contains 15 residues. Per the germline V gene, CDR1 is MDHEN and CDR2 is SYDVKM.

The chain recombines TRBV14 with TRBJ1-5; tentatively, D is TRBD1 (5 bases). CDR1 is SGHDN, CDR2 FVKESK, per germline. The CDR3 consists of 18 residues. Trimming took 6 bases from V and 0 from J, leaving 21 bases between them. The CDR3 nucleotides read TGTGCCAGCAGGGTAATAGGGGCCTTATTTTATAGCAATCAGCCCCAGCATTTT. Residues: CASRVIGALFYSNQPQHF.

CDR3 DNA sequence: TGTGCCAGCAGCTTAATGGGACAGGGAGTTCAGCCCCAGCATTTT. Protein: CASSLMGQGVQPQHF. The rearrangement uses TRBV7-2 and TRBJ1-5; the match to TRBD1 covers 9 bases. This CDR3 has 15 amino acids. Per germline, CDR1 SGHTA and CDR2 FQGNSA. V was pared by 2 bases and J by 6 bases, with 5 bases of the junction left unmatched.

The rearrangement uses TRBV6-5 and TRBJ2-7; D may be TRBD2 (5 bases). CDR1 and CDR2 (germline): MNHEY, SVGAGI. Between the trimmed V and J ends, which lost 7 bases and 6 bases, there was a span of 13 bases. The CDR3 runs to 12 residues. The CDR3 reads CASTPPGGEQYF. The DNA for the CDR3 is TGTGCCAGCACCCCTCCAGGAGGCGAGCAGTACTTC.

This chain joins TRBV27 and TRBJ2-7; 9 nucleotides line up with TRBD1. The CDR3 runs 15 residues. V gave up 6 bases and J gave up 2 bases; unmatched junction bases: 8. Germline loops: CDR1 MNHEY, CDR2 SMNVEV (reference sequence). The CDR3 spells CASRGVGTGTYEQYF. The CDR3 coding sequence is TGTGCCAGCAGGGGGGTCGGGACAGGGACCTACGAGCAGTACTTC.

This sequence joins TRBV7-2 and TRBJ2-2; TRBD2 matches 8 bases. Trimming at V came to 2 bases and at J to 6 bases, leaving 8 bases not matched to a gene. The CDR3 runs 16 residues. CDR1 SGHTA and CDR2 FQGNSA come from the germline V gene. The DNA of the CDR3 is TGTGCCAGCAGCTTACAGCGGGGGAGAGGCGCCGGGGAGCTGTTTTTT. Encoded protein: CASSLQRGRGAGELFF.

The gene calls are TRBV7-9 and TRBJ1-2; 8 bases align to TRBD1. Germline V CDR1 and CDR2: SEHNR, FQNEAQ (reference sequence). With V trimmed by 6 bases and J by 5 bases, 5 bases remained unmatched. This CDR3 contains 13 residues. The CDR3 DNA is TGTGCCAGCAGTTCAGGGGGCCTTTATGGCTACACCTTC. Translation: CASSSGGLYGYTF.

This clone has only a few counts. V and J are TRBV29-1 and TRBJ1-2, with TRBD1 identical over 7 bases. The CDR3 totals 13 residues. CDR1 and CDR2 from the germline V gene are SQVTM and ANQGSEA. V was pared by 6 bases and J by 2 bases, with 6 bases of the junction left unmatched. The CDR3 sequence is CSVRQGRNYGYTF. The CDR3 DNA reads as TGCAGCGTACGACAGGGTAGGAACTATGGCTACACCTTC. The full variable domain, in which reference TRBV29-1 and TRBJ1-2 provide the parts outside the CDR3, is SAVISQKPSRDICQRGTSLTIQCQVDSQVTMMFWYRQQPGQSLTLIATANQGSEATYESGFVIDKFPISRPNLTFSTLTVSNMSPEDSSIYLCSVRQGRNYGYTFGSGTRLTVV.

The sample holds a few counts of this clone. This chain links TRBV7-8 with TRBJ2-3; 8 bases are a match to TRBD2. The germline V gene encodes CDR1 SGHVS and CDR2 FQNEAQ. Trimming took 5 bases from V and 1 from J; bases not matched to a gene: 8. CDR3 length: 16 residues. CDR3 loop: CASSVFGAGGTDTQYF. CDR3 DNA: TGTGCCAGCAGCGTCTTTGGAGCGGGGGGCACAGATACGCAGTATTTT. The full variable domain, with the rest looked up from reference TRBV7-8 and TRBJ2-3, is GAGVSQSPRYKVAKRGQDVALRCDPISGHVSLFWYQQALGQGPEFLTYFQNEAQLDKSGLPSDRFFAERPEGSVSTLKIQRTQQEDSAVYLCASSVFGAGGTDTQYFGPGTRLTVL.

The J gene is TRBJ1-5, the V gene TRBV19; D ambiguous. CDR3 length: 15 amino acids. Looked up from germline, CDR1 is LNHDA and CDR2 is SQIVND (reference sequence). Trimming shortened V by 4 bases and J by 2 bases, and 12 bases separated the two germline ends. The CDR3 is CASSNEVGGNQPQHF. CDR3 in DNA: TGTGCCAGTAGTAATGAGGTGGGTGGCAATCAGCCCCAGCATTTT.